One and the same sample provided the 17 T cell receptor beta chains below, sequenced in a study of blood T cell repertoires in COVID-19. Sequencing was performed with immunoSEQ multiplex PCR; in TCRdb, only in-frame clones are kept and a portion is missing. The repertoire holds just over 300,000 clones, with 85% to 90% as singletons. The sequenced sample was PBMCs or T cells enriched from blood (not recorded which). The receptors stem from a man in his thirties or forties who had recovered from COVID-19.

The genes are TRBV4-1 and TRBJ2-5; 9 positions agree with TRBD2. V was clipped by 1 base and J by 4 bases; unmatched bases: 4. Germline V gene data show CDR1 as MGHRA and CDR2 as YSYEKL. CDR3 length: 15 amino acids. The CDR3 DNA is TGCGCCAGCAGCCAAGCCGGGACTAGCTCAGAGACCCAGTACTTC. Translation gives CASSQAGTSSETQYF.

The chain recombines TRBV7-2 with TRBJ2-5; possibly TRBD1 for D (6 bases). Germline V gene sequence: CDR1 SGHTA, CDR2 FQGNSA. Trimming cost V 3 bases and J 5 bases, with 16 bases left between them. CDR3 length: 15 amino acids. In DNA form, the CDR3 reads TGTGCCAGCAGCTTCCCCCCCCAGGGGCGGGAGACCCAGTACTTC. Translating it yields CASSFPPQGRETQYF. Filled out from reference TRBV7-2 and TRBJ2-5, the complete variable domain reads GAGVSQSPSNKVTEKGKDVELRCDPISGHTALYWYRQSLGQGLEFLIYFQGNSAPDKSGLPSDRFSAERTGGSVSTLTIQRTQQEDSAVYLCASSFPPQGRETQYFGPGTRLLVL.

The V call is TRBV3-1 (or the pseudogene TRBV3-2), the J call TRBJ1-1; no reliable D call. The ends were cut back, 1 base at V and 2 bases at J, with 5 bases in the middle. CDR1 LGHDT and CDR2 YNNKEL come from the germline V gene (reference sequence). The CDR3 contains 13 residues. In DNA form, the CDR3 reads TGTGCCAGCAGCCAAGCCTTTAACACTGAAGCTTTCTTT. Amino acid sequence: CASSQAFNTEAFF.

The gene calls are TRBV11-3 and TRBJ2-2; 7 bases are shared with TRBD2. Trimming removed 3 bases from V and 4 bases from J; junction bases left unmatched: 2. The germline CDR1 and CDR2 sequences are SGHNT and YENEEA. The CDR3 is 14 residues long. The CDR3 nucleotides read TGTGCCAGCAGCTTTCTAGCGGCCACCGGGGAGCTGTTTTTT. Its translation is CASSFLAATGELFF.

This clone was seen just once. The chain employs TRBV19 and TRBJ1-2; TRBD1 aligns across 8 bases. CDR3 length equals 15 residues. V lost 3 bases to trimming and J lost 3 bases; unmatched junction nucleotides: 6. Germline CDR1 LNHDA, CDR2 SQIVND (reference sequence). The CDR3 DNA is TGTGCCAGTAGTATTCCCGGGACAGGTTACTATGGCTACACCTTC. It encodes CASSIPGTGYYGYTF. Combining the CDR3 with reference TRBV19 and TRBJ1-2 gives the whole variable domain DGGITQSPKYLFRKEGQNVTLSCEQNLNHDAMYWYRQDPGQGLRLIYYSQIVNDFQKGDIAEGYSVSREKKESFPLTVTSAQKNPTAFYLCASSIPGTGYYGYTFGSGTRLTVV.

CDR3 residues: CASSQGRLAGNEQFF. The CDR3, as DNA: TGTGCCAGCAGCCAAGGAAGACTAGCAGGGAATGAGCAGTTCTTC. The V call is TRBV14, the J call TRBJ2-1; the match to TRBD2 covers 7 bases. This CDR3 region has 15 residues. V lost 1 base, J lost 7 bases, and 7 bases stayed unmatched. The germline V gene has CDR1 SGHDN and CDR2 FVKESK.

The J gene is TRBJ2-2, the V gene TRBV2; 10 bases are a match to TRBD2. The CDR3 has 15 amino acids. Looked up from germline, CDR1 is SNHLY and CDR2 is FYNNEI. V was pared by 5 bases and J by 4 bases, with 4 bases of the junction left unmatched. In nucleotides, the CDR3 is TGTGCCAGCAGTCCACTAGCGGGAAGCACCGGGGAGCTGTTTTTT. It translates to CASSPLAGSTGELFF. The full variable domain, in which reference TRBV2 and TRBJ2-2 provide the parts outside the CDR3, is EPEVTQTPSHQVTQMGQEVILRCVPISNHLYFYWYRQILGQKVEFLVSFYNNEISEKSEIFDDQFSVERPDGSNFTLKIRSTKLEDSAMYFCASSPLAGSTGELFFGEGSRLTVL.

V and J are TRBV5-1 and TRBJ2-1; 13 bases agree with TRBD2. The CDR3 runs 14 residues. Germline CDR1 reads SGHRS; CDR2 reads YFSETQ. The trim removed 7 bases at V and 7 bases at J, leaving 5 bases unmatched. The CDR3 is CASVGLAGSNEQFF. CDR3 coding DNA: TGCGCCAGCGTGGGACTAGCGGGATCGAATGAGCAGTTCTTC.

The rearrangement links TRBV11-3 to TRBJ2-1; 13 nucleotides match TRBD2. Trimming took 5 bases from V and 4 from J; bases not matched to a gene: 5. The CDR3 loop spans 16 amino acids. The V gene's germline CDR1 is SGHNT and CDR2 YENEEA. This CDR3 is CASSRRTSGGYNEQFF. CDR3 coding DNA: TGTGCCAGCAGCAGAAGGACTAGCGGGGGATACAATGAGCAGTTCTTC. The complete variable domain, with remaining parts taken from reference TRBV11-3 and TRBJ2-1, reads EAGVVQSPRYKIIEKKQPVAFWCNPISGHNTLYWYLQNLGQGPELLIRYENEEAVDDSQLPKDRFSAERLKGVDSTLKIQPAELGDSAVYLCASSRRTSGGYNEQFFGPGTRLTVL.

The V gene is TRBV5-8, the J gene TRBJ2-3; 8 nucleotides agree with TRBD2. Trimming at V came to 0 bases and at J to 10 bases, leaving 13 bases not matched to a gene. Germline V lookup: CDR1 SGHTS, CDR2 YDEGEE. This CDR3 comprises 16 residues. The CDR3 region is CASSLVGLAGRSSQYF. The CDR3, as DNA: TGTGCCAGCAGCTTGGTGGGGTTAGCGGGAAGATCGTCGCAGTATTTT.

Written as DNA, the CDR3 is TGTGCCAGCAGTGAAGCGCTGTTCGGCGGGGGGGCAGATACGCAGTATTTT. Translation gives CASSEALFGGGADTQYF. The chain employs TRBV6-1 and TRBJ2-3; 9 nucleotides line up with TRBD2. The germline gives CDR1 MNHNS, CDR2 SASEGT. V lost 0 bases, J lost 4 bases, and 8 bases stayed unmatched. The CDR3 length is 17 residues.

The chain combines TRBV4-1 with TRBJ1-2; no clear D. This CDR3 is built from 15 residues. Germline V gene data show CDR1 as MGHRA and CDR2 as YSYEKL. The V end was cut by 1 base, the J end by 3 bases, with 12 bases between. The CDR3: CASSQVRSRDYGYTF. The CDR3 region has the DNA TGCGCCAGCAGCCAAGTTCGGAGCCGCGACTATGGCTACACCTTC.

This sequence joins TRBV3-1 (or the pseudogene TRBV3-2) and TRBJ1-2; a weak D match, TRBD1 (5 bases). Germline CDR1 LGHDT, CDR2 YNNKEL (reference sequence). Trimming removed 4 bases from V and 7 bases from J, with 19 bases in between. The CDR3 totals 15 residues. CDR3 loop: CASSPISGDVSGYTF. Written as DNA, the CDR3 is TGTGCCAGCAGCCCCATCTCGGGGGACGTAAGTGGCTACACCTTC.

This sequence joins TRBV5-1 and TRBJ2-3; 7 bases map to TRBD2. The trim removed 4 bases at V and 2 bases at J, leaving 4 bases unmatched. This CDR3 spans 14 amino acids. Per germline, CDR1 SGHRS and CDR2 YFSETQ. The DNA of the CDR3 is TGCGCCAGCAGCGGAGCGGGGCTCACAGATACGCAGTATTTT. Its translation: CASSGAGLTDTQYF.

The CDR3, as DNA: TGTGCCGGATCGCGGGGTGGTGGCAATCAGCCCCAGCATTTT. Its protein product is CAGSRGGGNQPQHF. This chain links TRBV2 with TRBJ1-5; the D is unclear. CDR3 length: 14 residues. Trimming took off 11 bases at V and 2 bases at J, with 16 bases between the two ends. Per germline, CDR1 SNHLY and CDR2 FYNNEI.

The chain recombines TRBV7-2 with TRBJ2-1; TRBD1 might be the D (5 bases). The CDR3 sequence is 16 residues long. CDR1 and CDR2 (germline): SGHTA, FQGNSA. The ends were cut back, 2 bases at V and 0 bases at J, with 11 bases in the middle. The CDR3 region has the DNA TGTGCCAGCAGCTTACGGGCAGACAGCTCCTACAATGAGCAGTTCTTC. Its protein is CASSLRADSSYNEQFF.

Remarks on this clone: At one end the junction does not follow the germline gene, possibly because of a read error. The V and J genes are TRBV29-1 and TRBJ2-3; 10 positions agree with TRBD2. The germline V gene has CDR1 SQVTM and CDR2 ANQGSEA. This CDR3 has 14 amino acids. The CDR3 loop reads CSVEALAGVDTQYF. The CDR3 bases are TGCAGCGTCGAAGCCCTAGCGGGGGTCGATACGCAGTATTTT.